This entry lists 17 T cell receptor beta chains sequenced from one sample in a study of T-cell reconstitution after alpha-beta-depleted transplantation in children. TCRbeta library preparation incorporated unique molecular identifiers. TCRdb fed the PCR reads into MiXCR, producing one record per CDR3 protein. The sample shows over 400,000 distinct CDR3 sequences, 9.5% to 15% of them seen only once. The source was PBMCs from the stem cell graft donor, collected from the stem cell graft. These receptors all come from a human donor who donated a stem cell graft to a child with combined immunodeficiency.

This clonotype was seen more than once but under ten times. This sequence joins TRBV12-3 or TRBV12-4 and TRBJ2-2; TRBD2 agrees at 7 bases. The CDR3 contains 22 residues. V gave up 0 bases and J gave up 0 bases; unmatched junction bases: 19. This CDR3 reads CASSLAWGGSDDFPANTGELFF. CDR3 DNA: TGTGCCAGCAGTTTAGCATGGGGGGGGTCCGATGATTTTCCTGCGAACACCGGGGAGCTGTTTTTT.

This clonotype was recorded many times. This rearrangement joins TRBV12-3 or TRBV12-4 to TRBJ2-7; 7 bases match TRBD1. The length of the CDR3 is 15 residues. The trim removed 7 bases at V and 6 bases at J, leaving 15 bases unmatched. The CDR3 here is CASIPETGIWGEQYF. Written as DNA, the CDR3 is TGTGCCAGCATTCCCGAGACAGGGATTTGGGGCGAGCAGTACTTC.

This chain links TRBV5-1 with TRBJ1-1; tentative D call: TRBD1 (6 bases). The CDR3 consists of 19 residues. The germline V and J ends were trimmed by 4 bases and 5 bases, with 30 bases remaining between them. The germline V gene encodes CDR1 SGHRS and CDR2 YFSETQ. The CDR3 region has the DNA TGCGCCAGCAGCCCCCCGGTTGGGGGCCTCCCCGGGCTCGTTACTGAAGCTTTCTTT. Its translation: CASSPPVGGLPGLVTEAFF.

This clonotype was detected ten times or more. The chain uses TRBV18 and TRBJ2-7; no reliable D call. From germline, CDR1 is KGHSH and CDR2 LQKENI. CDR3 length: 16 residues. Trimming shortened V by 1 base and J by 2 bases, and 15 bases separated the two germline ends. CDR3 in DNA: TGTGCCAGCTCACCACTCCCGGCCCAGAACACCTACGAGCAGTACTTC. It codes for CASSPLPAQNTYEQYF.

In its sample, this clonotype was seen many times. The J gene is TRBJ2-7, the V gene TRBV4-2, with 7 bases fitting TRBD1. Germline trimming cut 0 bases from V and 3 bases from J; bases unmatched to any gene: 5. There are 15 residues in the CDR3. Germline V gene sequence: CDR1 LGHNA, CDR2 YNFKEQ. The CDR3 DNA sequence: TGTGCCAGCAGCCAAGAGGGATCAGGGGGCTACGAGCAGTACTTC. Protein sequence: CASSQEGSGGYEQYF.

This clonotype was recorded at least ten times. This chain connects TRBV12-3 or TRBV12-4 to TRBJ2-3; D remains ambiguous. The CDR3 is made up of 15 amino acids. The germline V and J ends were trimmed by 1 base and 2 bases, with 10 bases remaining between them. The CDR3 bases are TGTGCCAGCAGTTTAGACAGTCCGTACACAGATACGCAGTATTTT. Protein product: CASSLDSPYTDTQYF.

This clonotype came up many times. This chain links TRBV15 with TRBJ2-1; D is uncertain. The CDR3 covers 15 residues. The germline V gene has CDR1 LNHNV and CDR2 YYDKDF (reference sequence). V shed 3 bases and J shed 0 bases, with 9 bases lying between them. The CDR3 DNA reads as TGTGCCACCAGCAGCGACTCCAGCTCCTACAATGAGCAGTTCTTC. Protein: CATSSDSSSYNEQFF.

The chain links TRBV12-3 or TRBV12-4 to TRBJ2-1; perhaps TRBD2 as D (5 bases). CDR3 length: 13 amino acids. Trimming removed 3 bases from V and 6 bases from J, with 9 bases in between. Written as DNA, the CDR3 is TGTGCCAGCAGTTTGGGGAGCCCCAATGAGCAGTTCTTC. It encodes CASSLGSPNEQFF.

This clonotype occurred many times. The chain has TRBV21-1 and TRBJ2-1; the tabulated D call, TRBD1, remains unverified against the DNA. TRBV21-1 is marked as a pseudogene. This CDR3 comprises 13 residues. The CDR3 spells CASSKRGYNEQFF. As DNA, the CDR3 is TGTGCCAGCAGCAAAAGGGGGTACAATGAGCAGTTCTTC.

The chain recombines TRBV25-1 with TRBJ2-3; D may be TRBD1 (5 bases). Looked up from germline, CDR1 is MGHDK and CDR2 is SYGVNS. The CDR3 length is 18 residues. V lost 1 base to trimming and J lost 2 bases, with 19 bases between them. CDR3 nucleotides: TGTGCCAGCAGTGAATGGAAGAAGGGGATTCCCCACACAGATACGCAGTATTTT. Its translation is CASSEWKKGIPHTDTQYF.

CDR3 in DNA: TGTGCCAGCAGCGTCGGGACGTCCCCCGGTACGCAGTATTTT. Protein sequence: CASSVGTSPGTQYF. V is TRBV9 and J is TRBJ2-3; D tentatively fits TRBD1 or TRBD2 (5 bases each). Trimming took 2 bases from V and 8 from J, leaving 15 bases between them. The CDR3 is 14 amino acids. Germline values: CDR1 SGDLS, CDR2 YYNGEE.

The chain is built from TRBV7-3 and TRBJ2-3, with 7 bases that match TRBD1. Germline V gives CDR1 SGHTA, CDR2 FQGTGA. This CDR3 is 15 amino acids long. V was clipped by 2 bases and J by 2 bases; unmatched bases: 4. The CDR3 DNA sequence: TGTGCCAGCAGCTTAGGGGGACAGACCACAGATACGCAGTATTTT. It is translated as CASSLGGQTTDTQYF.

V is TRBV20-1 and J is TRBJ2-1; 7 nucleotides match TRBD2. In germline, CDR1 is DFQATT, CDR2 SNEGSKA (reference sequence). Trimming took 1 base from V and 8 from J; bases not matched to a gene: 8. This CDR3 has 14 amino acids. CDR3 residues: CSARVAGEGYEQFF. CDR3 coding DNA: TGCAGTGCTAGAGTGGCGGGAGAGGGGTATGAGCAGTTCTTC.

The V call is TRBV9, the J call TRBJ2-1, with 8 nucleotides matching TRBD1. Germline V gene sequence: CDR1 SGDLS, CDR2 YYNGEE. Trimming cost V 0 bases and J 7 bases; bases outside gene matches: 3. This CDR3 region has 14 residues. The CDR3 nucleotides read TGTGCCAGCAGCGTAGGCAACAGGGGGAATGAGCAGTTCTTC. It specifies CASSVGNRGNEQFF.

The table lists this clonotype with a few counts. This rearrangement joins TRBV6-2 or TRBV6-3 to TRBJ1-6; D might be TRBD1 (5 bases). Trimming took off 6 bases at V and 7 bases at J, with 16 bases between the two ends. CDR3 length: 15 residues. CDR1 MNHEY and CDR2 SVGEGT come from the germline V gene. For the CDR3, the DNA is TGTGCCAGCAGCCCGACCTCAGGGTGGAATTCACCCCTCCACTTT. Its protein product is CASSPTSGWNSPLHF.

This clonotype was detected a few times. The chain combines TRBV7-2 with TRBJ2-7, with a tentative D call TRBD1 (6 bases). Trimming left V 1 base short and J 5 bases short, with 21 bases between. Germline CDR1 is SGHTA and CDR2 is FQGNSA. This CDR3 spans 17 amino acids. For the CDR3, the DNA is TGTGCCAGCAGCTTAGTGGGGGTTGGGGGCGCCTTTCACGAGCAGTACTTC. Amino acids: CASSLVGVGGAFHEQYF.

This clonotype came up a few times. The chain links TRBV12-3 or TRBV12-4 to TRBJ2-1, with D possibly TRBD2 on 6 matching bases. Trimming cost V 8 bases and J 5 bases, with 19 bases left between them. The CDR3 runs 15 residues. CDR3 region: CASQDQTAGNNEQFF. The CDR3 DNA reads as TGTGCCAGCCAGGATCAGACGGCGGGAAACAATGAGCAGTTCTTC.